A selection of T cell receptor beta chains follows, all from one sample in a study of blood T cells in healthy people across ages. TCRdb called the 5' RACE reads again in MiXCR, with one record for every CDR3 protein. The sample includes around 700,000 distinct CDR3 sequences, just under 25% of them seen just once. The same data also contributed to another study, on T cells of mothers and their children.

What was sequenced was blood. These TCRs come from a boy younger than 18 in good health. Both conserved end residues are part of each CDR3. The D gene is left open where the match is weak. For some rows the clone size is stated as once, few or many, or as a class when expanded; others skip it.

abundance: .
j_gene: TRBJ2-2
d_gene: TRBD1
v_gene: TRBV6-1
CDR3nt: TGTGCCAGCAGGCTTACAGGGGCTAGGTGGACCGGGGAGCTGTTTTTT
CDR3aa: CASRLTGARWTGELFF

abundance: .
j_gene: TRBJ1-2
d_gene: .
v_gene: TRBV6-5
CDR3nt: TGTGCCAGCAGTTACGACTTCTATGGCTACACCTTC
CDR3aa: CASSYDFYGYTF

abundance: .
j_gene: TRBJ1-3
d_gene: .
v_gene: TRBV4-1
CDR3nt: TGCGCCAGCAGCGCTTGGGACTTACTCTCTGGAAACACCATATATTTT
CDR3aa: CASSAWDLLSGNTIYF

abundance: few
j_gene: TRBJ2-5
d_gene: .
v_gene: TRBV28
CDR3nt: TGTGCCAGCAGTTCTAACCCGGGGACCTCGGAGACCCAGTACTTC
CDR3aa: CASSSNPGTSETQYF

abundance: .
j_gene: TRBJ2-3
d_gene: .
v_gene: TRBV3-1
CDR3nt: TGTGCCAGCAGCCAAGATGTAGCAGCAGATACGCAGTATTTT
CDR3aa: CASSQDVAADTQYF

abundance: .
j_gene: TRBJ1-1
d_gene: .
v_gene: TRBV5-1
CDR3nt: TGCGCCAGCAGCTACCTCGGGGGATGGAACACTGAAGCTTTCTTT
CDR3aa: CASSYLGGWNTEAFF

abundance: few
j_gene: TRBJ2-7
d_gene: TRBD2
v_gene: TRBV29-1
CDR3nt: TGCAGCGCCAGAAGCGGGAGGGGGGACGAGCAGTACTTC
CDR3aa: CSARSGRGDEQYF

abundance: .
j_gene: TRBJ1-1
d_gene: .
v_gene: TRBV20-1
CDR3nt: TGCAGTGCTAGAGGCCGGGACACTGAAGCTTTCTTT
CDR3aa: CSARGRDTEAFF

abundance: .
j_gene: TRBJ2-2
d_gene: TRBD2
v_gene: TRBV27
CDR3nt: TGTGCCAGCAGTTTAATTGGGGGGGGTGCGGCCGGGGAGCTGTTTTTT
CDR3aa: CASSLIGGGAAGELFF

abundance: .
j_gene: TRBJ2-1
d_gene: TRBD2
v_gene: TRBV20-1
CDR3nt: TGCAGTGCTAGAGATCCTCTAGCGGGCAGCTCCTACAATGAGCAGTTCTTC
CDR3aa: CSARDPLAGSSYNEQFF

abundance: few
j_gene: TRBJ1-4
d_gene: .
v_gene: TRBV7-9
CDR3nt: TGTGCCAGCAGCGACCGGGACGCCCGTGAAAAACTGTTTTTT
CDR3aa: CASSDRDAREKLFF

abundance: .
j_gene: TRBJ1-4
d_gene: .
v_gene: TRBV4-1
CDR3nt: TGCGCCAGCAGCCAAGTACCCAGCGAAAAACTGTTTTTT
CDR3aa: CASSQVPSEKLFF

abundance: .
j_gene: TRBJ1-6
d_gene: .
v_gene: TRBV3-1
CDR3nt: TGTGCCAGCAGCCTCTTGGACGAGAATTCACCCCTCCACTTT
CDR3aa: CASSLLDENSPLHF

abundance: many
j_gene: TRBJ2-7
d_gene: .
v_gene: TRBV12-3/TRBV12-4
CDR3nt: TGTGCCAGCAGTCTTGGGACTGGGCGCGACGAGCAGTACTTC
CDR3aa: CASSLGTGRDEQYF

abundance: few
j_gene: TRBJ2-7
d_gene: .
v_gene: TRBV27
CDR3nt: TGTGCCAGCAGTTTATCCGCGACAAGGACCTACGAGCAGTACTTC
CDR3aa: CASSLSATRTYEQYF

abundance: few
j_gene: TRBJ2-7
d_gene: .
v_gene: TRBV5-6
CDR3nt: TGTGCCAGCAGCGGGGGCAGGGTGGCCTACGAGCAGTACTTC
CDR3aa: CASSGGRVAYEQYF

abundance: many
j_gene: TRBJ2-7
d_gene: .
v_gene: TRBV7-8
CDR3nt: TGTGCCAGCAGCTTAGCGGGGGCTGCCTACGAGCAGTACTTC
CDR3aa: CASSLAGAAYEQYF

abundance: few
j_gene: TRBJ2-4
d_gene: .
v_gene: TRBV20-1
CDR3nt: TGCAGTGCTGGGGGGCCCGACGGCATTCAGTACTTC
CDR3aa: CSAGGPDGIQYF

abundance: .
j_gene: TRBJ2-1
d_gene: TRBD2
v_gene: TRBV6-4
CDR3nt: TGTGCCAGCAGCGAAATAGCGGGGGGGTACAATGAGCAGTTCTTC
CDR3aa: CASSEIAGGYNEQFF

abundance: few
j_gene: TRBJ2-7
d_gene: .
v_gene: TRBV4-1
CDR3nt: TGCGCCAGCAGCCAAGGGCAGGCTTACGAGCAGTGCTTC
CDR3aa: CASSQGQAYEQCF

abundance: .
j_gene: TRBJ2-7
d_gene: TRBD2
v_gene: TRBV12-3/TRBV12-4
CDR3nt: TGTGCCAGCAGTTTGGTGGAGCGGGAAGTTGGCCACGAGCAGTACTTC
CDR3aa: CASSLVEREVGHEQYF

abundance: .
j_gene: TRBJ2-5
d_gene: .
v_gene: TRBV14
CDR3nt: TGTGCCAGCAGCCAAGTGTCTGGCCGGGAGACCCAGTACTTC
CDR3aa: CASSQVSGRETQYF

abundance: .
j_gene: TRBJ1-4
d_gene: .
v_gene: TRBV11-2
CDR3nt: TGTGCCAGCAGTCCGTGGGGGGGTGAAGAAAAACTGTTTTTT
CDR3aa: CASSPWGGEEKLFF

abundance: .
j_gene: TRBJ2-7
d_gene: TRBD2
v_gene: TRBV14
CDR3nt: TGTGCCAGCAGCCAATTGAAGACTAGCGGGTACTACGAGCAGTACTTC
CDR3aa: CASSQLKTSGYYEQYF

abundance: few
j_gene: TRBJ2-1
d_gene: .
v_gene: TRBV7-2
CDR3nt: TGTGCCAGCAGTCTTATGGGGACAAGCTCCTACAATGAGCAGTTCTTC
CDR3aa: CASSLMGTSSYNEQFF

abundance: .
j_gene: TRBJ2-1
d_gene: TRBD2
v_gene: TRBV10-3
CDR3nt: TGTGCCATCAGTTGGACTAGCGGGGCCTCCTACAATGAGCAGTTCTTC
CDR3aa: CAISWTSGASYNEQFF

abundance: few
j_gene: TRBJ2-5
d_gene: TRBD2
v_gene: TRBV6-5
CDR3nt: TGTGCCAGCAGTTACCTAGCGGGGGAGGAGACCCAGTACTTC
CDR3aa: CASSYLAGEETQYF

abundance: .
j_gene: TRBJ2-1
d_gene: .
v_gene: TRBV15
CDR3nt: TGTGCCACCAGCAGAGATCAAGTGGGAGGAAATTACAATGAGCAGTTCTTC
CDR3aa: CATSRDQVGGNYNEQFF

abundance: .
j_gene: TRBJ1-2
d_gene: .
v_gene: TRBV11-2
CDR3nt: TGTGCCAGCAGCTTATACTATGGCTACACCTTC
CDR3aa: CASSLYYGYTF

abundance: many
j_gene: TRBJ2-7
d_gene: .
v_gene: TRBV3-1
CDR3nt: TGTGCCAGCAGCCCCTCACTAGTTGGCGAGCAGTACTTC
CDR3aa: CASSPSLVGEQYF

abundance: few
j_gene: TRBJ1-2
d_gene: TRBD1
v_gene: TRBV12-3/TRBV12-4
CDR3nt: TGTGCCACCGCGACAGGGGGCAGTAACTATGGCTACACCTTC
CDR3aa: CATATGGSNYGYTF

abundance: .
j_gene: TRBJ2-7
d_gene: TRBD2
v_gene: TRBV6-6
CDR3nt: TGTGCCAGCAGTTACGCGGGGGATGCCTACGAGCAGTACTTC
CDR3aa: CASSYAGDAYEQYF

abundance: few
j_gene: TRBJ2-5
d_gene: TRBD1
v_gene: TRBV20-1
CDR3nt: TGCAGTGCTATGGACAGGGGGGAGACCCAGTACTTC
CDR3aa: CSAMDRGETQYF

abundance: .
j_gene: TRBJ1-1
d_gene: .
v_gene: TRBV12-3/TRBV12-4
CDR3nt: TGTGCCAGCAGGGAGGGTTCCGGACTGAACACTGAAGCTTTCTTT
CDR3aa: CASREGSGLNTEAFF

abundance: .
j_gene: TRBJ2-5
d_gene: TRBD2
v_gene: TRBV29-1
CDR3nt: TGCAGCGTTGAAGAGGGGCGGGAGGGTCCTCTGGAGACCCAGTACTTC
CDR3aa: CSVEEGREGPLETQYF

abundance: .
j_gene: TRBJ2-2
d_gene: .
v_gene: TRBV2
CDR3nt: TGTGCCAGCATTCCCGAGCAGAACACCGGGGAGCTGTTTTTT
CDR3aa: CASIPEQNTGELFF

abundance: many
j_gene: TRBJ2-1
d_gene: .
v_gene: TRBV2
CDR3nt: TGTGCCAGCAGTGAAGTAGAGTCCGGTGAGCAGTTCTTC
CDR3aa: CASSEVESGEQFF

abundance: .
j_gene: TRBJ2-7
d_gene: TRBD2
v_gene: TRBV6-6
CDR3nt: TGTGCCAGCAGTGGAGGGACTAGCGGGGGCTACGAGCAGTACTTC
CDR3aa: CASSGGTSGGYEQYF

abundance: few
j_gene: TRBJ2-6
d_gene: .
v_gene: TRBV27
CDR3nt: TGTGCCAGCAGTTCGCCAGGGGCTGGGGCCAACGTCCTGACTTTC
CDR3aa: CASSSPGAGANVLTF

abundance: few
j_gene: TRBJ2-2
d_gene: TRBD1
v_gene: TRBV20-1
CDR3nt: TGCAGTGCTAGAGATCAAGGGGGCGATTCCGGGGAGCTGTTTTTT
CDR3aa: CSARDQGGDSGELFF

abundance: .
j_gene: TRBJ1-1
d_gene: .
v_gene: TRBV5-1
CDR3nt: TGCGCCAGCAGCTTGGACGAAGGCCTGAACACTGAAGCTTTCTTT
CDR3aa: CASSLDEGLNTEAFF

abundance: .
j_gene: TRBJ2-3
d_gene: TRBD2
v_gene: TRBV12-3/TRBV12-4
CDR3nt: TGTGCCAGCCCTCGGGGGGAGGCCTTATCGACGGATACGCAGTATTTT
CDR3aa: CASPRGEALSTDTQYF

abundance: .
j_gene: TRBJ1-4
d_gene: .
v_gene: TRBV7-9
CDR3nt: TGTGCCAGCAGCTTCAACCTAGCGACTAATGAAAAACTGTTTTTT
CDR3aa: CASSFNLATNEKLFF

abundance: .
j_gene: TRBJ1-2
d_gene: .
v_gene: TRBV20-1
CDR3nt: TGCAGTGCGCCCAACAGGGAGCGGACCTATGGCTACACCTTC
CDR3aa: CSAPNRERTYGYTF

abundance: few
j_gene: TRBJ2-3
d_gene: .
v_gene: TRBV7-2
CDR3nt: TGTGCCAGCAGCTTACTTGGGGGCACAGATACGCAGTATTTT
CDR3aa: CASSLLGGTDTQYF

abundance: few
j_gene: TRBJ2-3
d_gene: TRBD2
v_gene: TRBV15
CDR3nt: TGTGCCACCAGCAGCCGAGGATCGGCGGGAGGGAGAAATACGCAGTATTTT
CDR3aa: CATSSRGSAGGRNTQYF

abundance: .
j_gene: TRBJ2-1
d_gene: TRBD2
v_gene: TRBV7-9
CDR3nt: TGTGCCAGCAGCCCGACTAGCCCTACCTACAATGAGCAGTTCTTC
CDR3aa: CASSPTSPTYNEQFF

abundance: few
j_gene: TRBJ2-7
d_gene: TRBD2
v_gene: TRBV20-1
CDR3nt: TGCAGTGCTAGAGAATTTCGTCGGGAGGCTAGCGGGAGTACCTACGAGCAGTACTTC
CDR3aa: CSAREFRREASGSTYEQYF

abundance: .
j_gene: TRBJ2-5
d_gene: .
v_gene: TRBV29-1
CDR3nt: TGCAGCGTTGAAGATCCCTCAAGAGTGGCCCAGTACTTC
CDR3aa: CSVEDPSRVAQYF

abundance: few
j_gene: TRBJ2-7
d_gene: .
v_gene: TRBV9
CDR3nt: TGTGCCAGCAGCGTAGGGCCAGCGAGGGAGCAGTACTTC
CDR3aa: CASSVGPAREQYF

abundance: .
j_gene: TRBJ2-4
d_gene: .
v_gene: TRBV12-3/TRBV12-4
CDR3nt: TGTGCCAGCAGTTTAAGGCAGGGTGGAGACATTCAGTACTTC
CDR3aa: CASSLRQGGDIQYF

abundance: few
j_gene: TRBJ2-5
d_gene: TRBD2
v_gene: TRBV7-8
CDR3nt: TGTGCCAGCAGCGCTGACGCGACTAGCGGGGAGGAGACCCAGCACTTC
CDR3aa: CASSADATSGEETQHF

abundance: .
j_gene: TRBJ2-7
d_gene: .
v_gene: TRBV4-3
CDR3nt: TGCGCCAGCAGCCAAGATCGCCAGAACAACGAGCAGTACTTC
CDR3aa: CASSQDRQNNEQYF

abundance: .
j_gene: TRBJ2-1
d_gene: TRBD1
v_gene: TRBV7-9
CDR3nt: TGTGCCAGCAGCTCACCCTCAGGGACAGGGCAGAATAGGAATGAGCAGTTCTTC
CDR3aa: CASSSPSGTGQNRNEQFF

abundance: few
j_gene: TRBJ2-1
d_gene: TRBD2
v_gene: TRBV6-5
CDR3nt: TGTGCCAGCAGTAAAACTAGCGGGGTGCTAAAGCAGTTCTTC
CDR3aa: CASSKTSGVLKQFF

abundance: .
j_gene: TRBJ1-2
d_gene: TRBD1
v_gene: TRBV28
CDR3nt: TGTGCCAGCAGTTTTTCAGGACAGGGCGACGGCTACACCTTC
CDR3aa: CASSFSGQGDGYTF

abundance: few
j_gene: TRBJ2-5
d_gene: .
v_gene: TRBV25-1
CDR3nt: TGTGCCAGCAGTGAATACGGGAGAGAGACCCAGTACTTC
CDR3aa: CASSEYGRETQYF

abundance: few
j_gene: TRBJ1-2
d_gene: .
v_gene: TRBV12-3/TRBV12-4
CDR3nt: TGTGCCAGCAGCCAGGGGCCCCGATTTGGCTACACCTTC
CDR3aa: CASSQGPRFGYTF

abundance: many
j_gene: TRBJ2-5
d_gene: .
v_gene: TRBV12-3/TRBV12-4
CDR3nt: TGTGCCAGCAGTTTGCGTGAGGGCTTCACGGAGACCCAGTACTTC
CDR3aa: CASSLREGFTETQYF